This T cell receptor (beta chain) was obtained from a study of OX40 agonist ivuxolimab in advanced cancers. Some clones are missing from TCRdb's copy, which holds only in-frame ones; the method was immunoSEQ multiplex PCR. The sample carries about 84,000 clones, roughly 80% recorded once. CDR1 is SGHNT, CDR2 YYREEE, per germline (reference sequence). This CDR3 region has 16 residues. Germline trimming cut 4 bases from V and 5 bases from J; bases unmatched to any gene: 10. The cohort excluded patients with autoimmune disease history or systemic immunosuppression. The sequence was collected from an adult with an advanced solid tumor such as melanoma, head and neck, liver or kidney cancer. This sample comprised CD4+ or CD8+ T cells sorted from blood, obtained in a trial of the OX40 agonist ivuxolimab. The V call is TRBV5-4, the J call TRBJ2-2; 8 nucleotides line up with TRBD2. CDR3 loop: CASSRLERGRTGELFF. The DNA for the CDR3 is TGTGCCAGCAGCCGGCTGGAGCGGGGGCGGACCGGGGAGCTGTTTTTT.